This TCR beta chain was captured in a study of blood T cell repertoires in COVID-19. Across the study: Acute and convalescent COVID-19 specimens originated in the United States, Italy and Spain.

Study processing details: Using reference gene primer amplification, nucleated cell counts were estimated. Generated by immunoSEQ multiplex PCR, the TCRdb table keeps only in-frame clones and is missing some. For V, J and clone size, that table is used; D and trimming come from the DNA. The top ten hold about 5.8% of the sample, which has more than 60,000 clones, around 80% seen once. V dropped 5 bases and J dropped 4; count of bases not matched to a gene: 3. This CDR3 is built from 13 residues. Germline assignment: CDR1 MNHEY and CDR2 SVGAGI. Sequencing was done on a sample of peripheral blood. The sequence was collected from a man aged 60-69 years with active or convalescent COVID-19. V and J are TRBV6-5 and TRBJ2-5; 8 nucleotides align to TRBD1. The CDR3 loop is CASSPGGAETQYF. The CDR3 region has the DNA TGTGCCAGCAGTCCAGGGGGCGCAGAGACCCAGTACTTC.